This TCR beta chain was identified during a study of T cell responses to AZD1222 COVID-19 vaccine. Whole-study findings and limits: Baseline serostatus was positive in only a handful of AZD1222 recipients. Reportedly, close to half of spike-specific TCRs are directed against unmutated variant regions.

The method was immunoSEQ multiplex PCR; TCRdb's version includes in-frame clones alone and lacks a portion of them. The sample lists about 99,000 clones; 93% were seen once. V trimming: 0 bases; J trimming: 4 bases; junction bases outside the gene matches: 2. CDR3 length: 16 amino acids. The germline V gene encodes CDR1 LGHNA and CDR2 YNFKEQ. This clone was observed a few times. Its antigen is as yet unknown. The TCR was taken from an adult in good health. The V and J genes are TRBV4-2 and TRBJ2-3; 12 bases fit TRBD2. Specimen: peripheral blood, collected on day 0 of AZD1222 vaccination. The CDR3 region is CASSQDRTSGADTQYF. The DNA of the CDR3 is TGTGCCAGCAGCCAAGATAGGACTAGCGGGGCAGATACGCAGTATTTT.